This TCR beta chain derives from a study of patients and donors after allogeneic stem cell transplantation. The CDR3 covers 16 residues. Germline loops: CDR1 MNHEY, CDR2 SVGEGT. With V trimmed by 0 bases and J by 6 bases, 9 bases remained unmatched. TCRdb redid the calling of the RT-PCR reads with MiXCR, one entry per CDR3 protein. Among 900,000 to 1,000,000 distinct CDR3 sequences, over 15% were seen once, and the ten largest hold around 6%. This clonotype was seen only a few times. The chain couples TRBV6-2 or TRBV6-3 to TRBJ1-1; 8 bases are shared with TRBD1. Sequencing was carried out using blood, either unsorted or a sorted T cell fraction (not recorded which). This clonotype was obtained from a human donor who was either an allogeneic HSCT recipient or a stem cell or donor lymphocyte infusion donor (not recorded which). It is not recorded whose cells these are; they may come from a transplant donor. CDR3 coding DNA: TGTGCCAGCAGTTACTCGAGGGCAGGGGGCGACCCTGAAGCTTTCTTT. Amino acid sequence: CASSYSRAGGDPEAFF.